This TCR beta chain appears in the sequencing data of a study of cytomegalovirus exposure and HLA in healthy donors. The study's findings and limits: The number of N-insertions in an Asian-associated ancestry cluster was reportedly below the 666-donor mean in a later analysis. The authors confirmed in vitro that a few CMV-associated chains were specific for CMV antigens.

Both 60 Vbeta primers and 13 Jbeta primers went into the PCR. Using immunoSEQ multiplex PCR, the repertoire was profiled, and TCRdb retains in-frame clones only, with some absent. The data contain a few hundred thousand clones, 80% of them singletons. The table lists this clone with a few counts. As yet, its antigen is unknown. This sequence was found in a girl aged 2-10 years in good health and CMV-seronegative. The specimen sequenced was PBMCs.

The CDR3 sequence is CASSLVAEADTQYF. For the CDR3, the DNA is TGTGCCAGCAGTTTAGTCGCAGAGGCAGATACGCAGTATTTT. The V and J genes are TRBV28 and TRBJ2-3; D gene uncertain. V lost 2 bases to trimming and J lost 4 bases, with 10 bases between them. This CDR3 is built from 14 residues. The germline V gene encodes CDR1 MDHEN and CDR2 SYDVKM. Full variable domain (remainder filled in from reference TRBV28 and TRBJ2-3): DVKVTQSSRYLVKRTGEKVFLECVQDMDHENMFWYRQDPGLGLRLIYFSYDVKMKEKGDIPEGYSVSREKKERFSLILESASTNQTSMYLCASSLVAEADTQYFGPGTRLTVL.